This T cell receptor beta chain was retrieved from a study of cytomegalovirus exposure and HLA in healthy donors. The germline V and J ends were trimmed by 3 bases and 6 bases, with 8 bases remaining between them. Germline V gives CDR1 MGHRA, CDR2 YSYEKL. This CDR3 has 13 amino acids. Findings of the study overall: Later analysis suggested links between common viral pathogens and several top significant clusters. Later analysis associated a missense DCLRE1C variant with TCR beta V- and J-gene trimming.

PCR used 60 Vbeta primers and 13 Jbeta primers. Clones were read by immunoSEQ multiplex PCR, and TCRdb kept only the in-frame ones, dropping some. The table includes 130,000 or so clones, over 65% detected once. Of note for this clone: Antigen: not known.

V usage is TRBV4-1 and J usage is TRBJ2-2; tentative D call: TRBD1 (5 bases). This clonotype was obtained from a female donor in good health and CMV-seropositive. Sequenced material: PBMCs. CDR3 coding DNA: TGCGCCAGCAGCCAGGACACAGCCGGGGAGCTGTTTTTT. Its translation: CASSQDTAGELFF.